This TCR beta chain was recovered during a study of T cells in Graves' hyperthyroidism and ophthalmopathy. Regarding the study as a whole: Most expanded thyroid clonotypes above 0.001 recurred in blood.

Concerning this clonotype itself: Antigen unknown.

The CDR3 has 15 amino acids. CDR1 SGHRS and CDR2 YFSETQ come from the germline V gene. Trimming left V 4 bases short and J 0 bases short, with 14 bases between. Researchers amplified the TCR beta CDR3 regions from RNA transcripts. The TCR CDR3 first-round RT-PCR relied on the HTBI primer set. TCRdb redid the calling of the multiplex PCR reads with MiXCR, one entry per CDR3 protein. Of roughly 250,000 distinct CDR3 sequences in the sample, 20% to 25% were seen once. Uncontrolled infection, other autoimmune disease, pregnancy or lactation led to exclusion. Thyroid ultrasound, orbital computed tomography, clinical symptoms, and serum thyroxine and TRAb underpinned diagnoses.

Material for sequencing was blood. The TCR was taken from a man aged 25-45 years with Graves' ophthalmopathy. J is TRBJ2-7 and V is TRBV5-1, with D perhaps matching TRBD1 or TRBD2 (5 bases each). The CDR3 DNA reads as TGCGCCAGCAGCACCGGGGACCGGGTCTCCTACGAGCAGTACTTC. It codes for CASSTGDRVSYEQYF.